The rows below give T cell receptor beta chains drawn from one sample of a study of technical replicates of blood from several donors. Measured with immunoSEQ multiplex PCR; TCRdb has only the in-frame clones, and not every one. Seen here are 55,000 to 80,000 clones, 89% observed once, and the top ten hold 4% to 5%. Sample: PBMCs. The receptor set was obtained from a human donor in good health. Some clones in this sample may be carry-over from other donors' samples. The CDR3 runs from the conserved cysteine through the conserved F or W. The order of the fields is V gene, D gene, J gene, clone size, CDR3 protein, CDR3 DNA. The D gene is left open where the match is weak. Some rows have no size entry. The others give once, few or many, or a class for an expanded clone.

TRBV5-1	-	TRBJ2-5	-	CASSLGYRAETQYF	TGCGCCAGCAGCCTCGGATACAGGGCGGAGACCCAGTACTTC
TRBV7-6	TRBD2	TRBJ2-7	-	CASSPSSGGALSYEQYF	TGTGCCAGCAGCCCCTCTAGCGGGGGGGCTTTGTCCTACGAGCAGTACTTC
TRBV7-9	TRBD2	TRBJ2-7	-	CASRGLAYEQYF	TGTGCCAGCAGGGGACTAGCTTACGAGCAGTACTTC
TRBV5-1	-	TRBJ2-3	-	CASSLDRRGGDLTQYF	TGCGCCAGCAGCTTGGATCGGAGGGGGGGAGACCTTACGCAGTATTTT
TRBV5-6	-	TRBJ1-4	-	CASSRGQPVSEKLFF	TGTGCCAGCAGTCGCGGACAACCTGTGTCTGAAAAACTGTTTTTT
TRBV5-4	-	TRBJ2-7	-	CASSLYGDSSYEQYF	TGTGCCAGCAGCTTGTACGGGGATTCATCCTACGAGCAGTACTTC
TRBV7-2	TRBD2	TRBJ2-1	-	CASSSRGGGTSGRGHEQFF	TGTGCCAGCAGCTCTAGAGGGGGGGGGACTAGCGGGAGAGGGCATGAGCAGTTCTTC
TRBV19	-	TRBJ2-2	few	CASKQGPGELFF	TGTGCCAGCAAACAGGGCCCCGGGGAGCTGTTTTTT
TRBV5-1	TRBD1	TRBJ1-2	-	CASSLGTGWYGYTF	TGCGCCAGCAGCTTGGGGACAGGGTGGTATGGCTACACCTTC
TRBV6-1	TRBD1	TRBJ1-2	few	CATEPGQGSAGYTF	TGTGCCACCGAACCGGGACAGGGAAGCGCCGGCTACACCTTC
TRBV27	TRBD1	TRBJ1-1	-	CASTTGGPSTEAFF	TGTGCCAGCACGACAGGGGGGCCATCAACTGAAGCTTTCTTT
TRBV18	-	TRBJ1-2	-	CASSPQSQAYREGYTF	TGTGCCAGCTCACCACAGTCCCAGGCCTACCGCGAAGGCTACACCTTC
TRBV7-9	TRBD2	TRBJ2-3	-	CASSLGRGGRVDTQYF	TGTGCCAGCAGCTTAGGACGGGGGGGCCGGGTAGATACGCAGTATTTT
TRBV6-5	-	TRBJ1-1	-	CASSSPGVLNSEAFF	TGTGCCAGCAGTTCACCGGGGGTGCTAAATTCTGAAGCTTTCTTT
TRBV5-1	TRBD1	TRBJ1-5	-	CASSLIPGGGNQPQHF	TGCGCCAGCAGCTTGATCCCAGGGGGCGGCAATCAGCCCCAGCATTTT
TRBV6-1	TRBD1	TRBJ2-1	-	CAIRDRAIDEQFF	TGTGCCATTCGGGACAGGGCAATCGATGAGCAGTTCTTC
TRBV10-3	TRBD2	TRBJ2-1	-	CAISDPTSGSSYNEQFF	TGTGCCATCAGTGATCCTACTAGCGGGAGCTCCTACAATGAGCAGTTCTTC
TRBV6-1	TRBD1	TRBJ2-7	-	CASSVRTGEYEQYF	TGTGCCAGCAGTGTACGGACAGGGGAGTACGAGCAGTACTTC
TRBV7-3	TRBD2	TRBJ2-1	-	CASSSGLAGDNQFF	TGTGCCAGCAGCTCGGGACTAGCGGGAGATAATCAGTTCTTC
TRBV18	-	TRBJ1-1	-	CASSLTDREAFF	TGTGCCAGCTCACTAACGGACAGAGAAGCTTTCTTT
TRBV5-1	TRBD2	TRBJ2-1	-	CASSQIAGSNNEQFF	TGCGCCAGCAGCCAAATAGCGGGGAGCAACAATGAGCAGTTCTTC
TRBV5-1	-	TRBJ1-2	-	CASRSTTASNYGYTF	TGCGCCAGCAGGTCCACAACAGCTTCTAACTATGGCTACACCTTC
TRBV12-5	-	TRBJ1-3	few	CASGLTQRTIGNTIYF	TGTGCTAGTGGTTTGACCCAAAGGACAATTGGAAACACCATATATTTT
TRBV5-6	-	TRBJ2-5	-	CASSLTVNQETQYF	TGTGCCAGCAGCTTGACAGTTAACCAAGAGACCCAGTACTTC
TRBV5-6	-	TRBJ2-4	-	CASTFYGGPGKNIQYF	TGTGCCAGCACCTTCTACGGGGGGCCGGGCAAAAACATTCAGTACTTC
TRBV5-6	TRBD1	TRBJ2-5	-	CASSLVDREETQYF	TGTGCCAGCAGCTTGGTGGACAGGGAAGAGACCCAGTACTTC
TRBV29-1	TRBD2	TRBJ2-1	-	CSVEEGLLYNEQFF	TGCAGCGTTGAAGAGGGACTACTATACAATGAGCAGTTCTTC
TRBV5-1	-	TRBJ1-1	-	CASSLIQGDTEAFF	TGCGCCAGCAGCTTGATACAGGGTGACACTGAAGCTTTCTTT
TRBV7-8	TRBD2	TRBJ2-2	-	CASSLSPGLAGAGELFF	TGTGCCAGCAGCTTGTCGCCGGGACTAGCGGGGGCTGGGGAGCTGTTTTTT
TRBV6-8	-	TRBJ2-7	-	CASSYSCLQAYEQYF	TGTGCCAGCAGTTACTCGTGTCTACAGGCCTACGAGCAGTACTTC
TRBV5-1	TRBD1	TRBJ2-5	-	CASRATLGPMGTGTQYF	TGCGCCAGCCGTGCTACCCTGGGGCCAATGGGGACAGGGACCCAGTACTTC
TRBV7-2	TRBD1	TRBJ1-2	-	CASSATGVSNYGYTF	TGTGCCAGCAGCGCGACAGGGGTTAGTAACTATGGCTACACCTTC
TRBV27	-	TRBJ1-1	-	CASSLLTGVGTEAFF	TGTGCCAGCAGTTTACTGACGGGGGTAGGGACTGAAGCTTTCTTT
TRBV10-3	TRBD1	TRBJ1-1	once	CAISTGTGVSEAFF	TGTGCCATCAGTACAGGGACAGGGGTCTCTGAAGCTTTCTTT
TRBV7-2	-	TRBJ2-2	-	CASSPQVFGELFF	TGTGCCAGCAGCCCCCAGGTATTCGGGGAGCTGTTTTTT
TRBV6-1	TRBD1	TRBJ1-4	-	CASSGGGQGEKLFF	TGTGCCAGCAGTGGGGGGGGACAGGGTGAAAAACTGTTTTTT
TRBV7-9	-	TRBJ2-1	-	CASSLGLASYNEQFF	TGTGCCAGCAGCTTGGGTCTAGCGAGTTACAATGAGCAGTTCTTC
TRBV5-1	TRBD1	TRBJ1-1	-	CASSVGQGMNTEAFF	TGCGCCAGCAGCGTCGGACAGGGGATGAACACTGAAGCTTTCTTT
TRBV4-3	-	TRBJ2-2	-	CASSQDLGGGGTGELFF	TGCGCCAGCAGCCAAGATCTCGGGGGAGGGGGCACCGGGGAGCTGTTTTTT
TRBV5-6	-	TRBJ1-3	-	CASSHTAGPGNTIYF	TGTGCCAGCAGTCACACGGCGGGGCCCGGAAACACCATATATTTT
TRBV10-3	-	TRBJ1-6	-	CAISLEGHNSPLHF	TGTGCCATCAGCCTGGAGGGCCATAATTCACCCCTCCACTTT
TRBV19	-	TRBJ2-2	-	CASSIWDTNTGELFF	TGTGCCAGTAGTATTTGGGACACTAACACCGGGGAGCTGTTTTTT
TRBV6-4	-	TRBJ1-6	-	CASSDTRGGSPLHF	TGTGCCAGCAGTGACACCCGGGGGGGTTCACCCCTCCACTTT
TRBV10-3	-	TRBJ1-6	-	CAISESPGSSSPLHF	TGTGCCATCAGTGAGTCCCCAGGCTCGAGTTCACCCCTCCACTTT
TRBV6-5	TRBD1	TRBJ1-2	-	CASSYDRGSYGYTF	TGTGCCAGCAGTTACGACAGGGGGTCCTATGGCTACACCTTC
TRBV5-5	-	TRBJ1-2	-	CASSLGAGAGGYTF	TGTGCCAGCAGCCTGGGGGCGGGGGCAGGTGGCTACACCTTC
TRBV7-9	-	TRBJ2-7	-	CASSSDLQGLYEQYF	TGTGCCAGCAGCTCCGATCTACAGGGTTTGTACGAGCAGTACTTC
TRBV27	-	TRBJ2-3	-	CASSDQGIDTQYF	TGTGCCAGCAGTGATCAGGGAATAGATACGCAGTATTTT
TRBV2	TRBD2	TRBJ2-1	-	CASSVTGGSYNEQFF	TGTGCCAGCAGTGTTACGGGAGGTTCCTACAATGAGCAGTTCTTC
TRBV7-6	TRBD2	TRBJ2-1	-	CASSFEAGGPYNEQFF	TGTGCCAGCAGCTTTGAGGCGGGGGGGCCTTACAATGAGCAGTTCTTC
TRBV13	TRBD2	TRBJ2-1	-	CASSSPGLAGSNEQFF	TGTGCCAGCAGCTCCCCAGGACTAGCGGGATCCAATGAGCAGTTCTTC
TRBV5-1	TRBD1	TRBJ1-2	-	CASSWVAGQGASGYTF	TGCGCCAGCAGCTGGGTCGCGGGACAGGGGGCAAGCGGCTACACCTTC
TRBV5-1	TRBD1	TRBJ1-1	-	CASNRGPNTEAFF	TGCGCCAGCAACAGGGGGCCGAACACTGAAGCTTTCTTT